A single sample is the source of the 20 T cell receptor beta chains below, sequenced in a study of beta chain features in type 1 diabetes. For these TCRs, the target antigens are not known. Reverse transcription of all isolated RNA meant that expressed TCRB transcripts were sequenced. Profiling relied on immunoSEQ multiplex PCR, and the TCRdb table lists in-frame clones only, not all of them. The table includes 310,000 or so clones, 15% detected once. Study results and limitations: All four CD4+ subsets of Type 1 diabetes patients contained TCRB CDR3s that were moderately but significantly shorter.

The source material was naive CD4+ T cells from blood. The origin of the receptors is a man younger than 30 with type 1 diabetes.

This clone came up a few times. CDR3 in amino acids: CASSQDSEQYF. The CDR3 nucleotides are TGCGCCAGCAGTCAGGACTCCGAGCAGTACTTC. This sequence joins TRBV5-1 and TRBJ2-7, with D possibly being TRBD2 (5 bases). Trimming took 5 bases from V and 6 from J, leaving 9 bases between them. Per the germline V gene, CDR1 is SGHRS and CDR2 is YFSETQ. The CDR3 has 11 residues. Full variable domain (outside the CDR3, taken from reference TRBV5-1 and TRBJ2-7): KAGVTQTPRYLIKTRGQQVTLSCSPISGHRSVSWYQQTPGQGLQFLFEYFSETQRNKGNFPGRFSGRQFSNSRSEMNVSTLELGDSALYLCASSQDSEQYFGPGTRLTVT.

This chain uses TRBV5-6 with TRBJ2-3; 15 nucleotides line up with TRBD2. CDR3 size: 17 residues. V shed 4 bases, J shed 3 bases, and the junction held 6 bases outside the gene matches. Germline V gene sequence: CDR1 SGHDT, CDR2 YYEEEE. CDR3 residues: CASSLGLAGGFTDTQYF. The CDR3 bases are TGTGCCAGCAGCCTCGGACTAGCGGGAGGGTTTACAGATACGCAGTATTTT.

V is TRBV29-1 and J is TRBJ2-5; tentative D call: TRBD2 (6 bases). This CDR3 contains 13 residues. Germline lookup yields CDR1 SQVTM and CDR2 ANQGSEA. V was cut by 3 bases and J by 5 bases, with 13 bases left in between. The DNA of the CDR3 is TGCAGCGTTGATTGGGGGGTAGGGGAGACCCAGTACTTC. It specifies CSVDWGVGETQYF.

CDR3 protein: CASSLAQRGTDTQYF. The CDR3, as DNA: TGTGCCAGCAGCTTGGCTCAGCGGGGCACAGATACGCAGTATTTT. The V and J genes are TRBV5-6 and TRBJ2-3, with D tentatively TRBD2 (6 bases). V shed 0 bases and J shed 1 base, with 9 bases lying between them. The germline V gene has CDR1 SGHDT and CDR2 YYEEEE. There are 15 residues in the CDR3.

V gene TRBV30 combines with J gene TRBJ1-2; 9 bases agree with TRBD1. The CDR3 is made up of 15 amino acids. The germline V gene has CDR1 GTSNPN and CDR2 SVGIG (reference sequence). The J segment lost 8 bases and the V segment lost 1 base, leaving 11 bases of the junction unmatched. The CDR3 DNA reads as TGTGCCTGGAGTGATCCCGGGACAGGGATACGAGGCTACACCTTC. Its protein product is CAWSDPGTGIRGYTF.

This clone was seen a handful of times. The chain has TRBV5-6 and TRBJ2-7; 9 bases match TRBD1. From germline, CDR1 is SGHDT and CDR2 YYEEEE. J lost 6 bases, V lost 3 bases, and 7 bases had no gene match. This CDR3 spans 14 amino acids. The CDR3 DNA follows: TGTGCCAGCAGCTCGACAGGGGGGCCTCGCGAGCAGTACTTC. Translated: CASSSTGGPREQYF.

This clone was observed a few times. This rearrangement joins TRBV2 to TRBJ2-2, with 8 bases fitting TRBD1. The CDR3 has 14 residues. With V trimmed by 6 bases and J by 7 bases, 7 bases remained unmatched. Germline-derived CDR1 and CDR2 are SNHLY and FYNNEI. The CDR3 region has the DNA TGTGCCAGCAGCCAGACAGGGGTGGTCGGGGAGCTGTTTTTT. Amino acid sequence: CASSQTGVVGELFF.

The chain combines TRBV4-2 with TRBJ2-2, with a tentative D call TRBD1 (5 bases). The CDR3 loop spans 16 amino acids. Per germline, CDR1 LGHNA and CDR2 YNFKEQ. V lost 0 bases to trimming and J lost 4 bases, with 12 bases between them. DNA of the CDR3: TGTGCCAGCAGCCAAGAGGCAGGGTACGCCACCGGGGAGCTGTTTTTT. Translating it yields CASSQEAGYATGELFF.

This clone was observed a handful of times. The rearrangement links TRBV10-2 to TRBJ1-1, with 7 positions matching TRBD1. J gave up 2 bases and V 8 bases, and 5 bases lay outside the gene matches. The CDR3 has 13 amino acids. Germline CDR1 and CDR2: WSHSY and SAAADI. The CDR3 loop is CASRTGLNTEAFF. The CDR3 bases are TGCGCCAGCCGGACAGGCCTTAACACTGAAGCTTTCTTT.

This clone appeared a few times. This rearrangement joins TRBV5-4 to TRBJ1-2, with TRBD1 as a possible D gene (6 bases). The CDR3 extends over 15 amino acids. Trimming took 4 bases from V and 3 from J, leaving 16 bases between them. Germline V gene data show CDR1 as SGHNT and CDR2 as YYREEE (reference sequence). The CDR3 nucleotides read TGTGCCAGCAGCCCAAACAGGGTTGGCGACTATGGCTACACCTTC. Protein: CASSPNRVGDYGYTF.

The V and J genes are TRBV6-1 and TRBJ2-4, with 9 nucleotides matching TRBD2. The CDR3 is made up of 17 amino acids. Germline CDR1 is MNHNS and CDR2 is SASEGT. V lost 4 bases and J lost 3; bases outside the gene matches: 10. This CDR3 is CASSAPGLAELKNIQYF. CDR3 sequence (DNA): TGTGCCAGCAGTGCCCCGGGACTAGCAGAACTCAAAAACATTCAGTACTTC.

This clone was recorded a few times. V gene TRBV6-5 combines with J gene TRBJ2-7; D remains unclear. The CDR3 is 15 amino acids. Trimming stripped 2 bases from V and 2 bases from J, with 13 bases between. Germline V gives CDR1 MNHEY, CDR2 SVGAGI. CDR3: CASSYGPEPAYEQYF. DNA for the CDR3: TGTGCCAGCAGTTACGGGCCTGAGCCGGCCTACGAGCAGTACTTC.

This chain uses TRBV30 with TRBJ1-5; tentative D call: TRBD1 (6 bases). Germline assignment: CDR1 GTSNPN and CDR2 SVGIG (reference sequence). Trimming took 8 bases from V and 0 from J, leaving 11 bases between them. CDR3 length: 13 amino acids. The CDR3: CASGQLSNQPQHF. The CDR3 region has the DNA TGTGCCAGTGGACAGCTTAGCAATCAGCCCCAGCATTTT.

This clone was observed a few times. Written as DNA, the CDR3 is TGTGCCTGGAGTGAGTGGCGGGGGCGCGACAAAAACATTCAGTACTTC. Translation: CAWSEWRGRDKNIQYF. This sequence joins TRBV30 and TRBJ2-4; D possibly corresponds to TRBD2 (7 bases). V dropped 1 base and J dropped 3 bases, with 16 bases sitting between them. This CDR3 is built from 16 residues. Germline CDR1 and CDR2: GTSNPN and SVGIG (reference sequence).

This clone turned up a few times. V is TRBV29-1 and J is TRBJ2-7, with D perhaps TRBD1 (6 bases). CDR1 SQVTM and CDR2 ANQGSEA come from the germline V gene. This CDR3 spans 15 amino acids. V gave up 0 bases and J gave up 1 base, with 13 bases separating them. This CDR3 reads CSVEDRGRSSYEQYF. In DNA form, the CDR3 reads TGCAGCGTTGAAGACAGGGGTAGAAGTTCCTACGAGCAGTACTTC.

This clone has a handful of counts. The chain joins TRBV7-9 to TRBJ2-6; 9 bases match TRBD1. Per the germline V gene, CDR1 is SEHNR and CDR2 is FQNEAQ (reference sequence). J gave up 0 bases and V 0 bases, and 0 bases lay outside the gene matches. The CDR3 consists of 17 residues. CDR3 protein: CASSLAQGASGANVLTF. As DNA, the CDR3 is TGTGCCAGCAGCTTAGCACAGGGGGCCTCTGGGGCCAACGTCCTGACTTTC.

This clone turned up a few times. The chain links TRBV4-3 to TRBJ2-4; 14 nucleotides match TRBD2. From germline, CDR1 is LGHNA and CDR2 YSLEER. The CDR3 is made up of 17 amino acids. The ends lost 0 bases at V and 4 bases at J; junction bases unmatched: 2. The CDR3 loop reads CASSQDRLAGGKNIQYF. In DNA form, the CDR3 reads TGCGCCAGCAGCCAAGACCGACTAGCGGGGGGGAAAAACATTCAGTACTTC.

This clone was found a few times. The rearrangement joins TRBV27 to TRBJ1-2; 8 bases line up with TRBD1. This CDR3 has 14 amino acids. Germline V lookup: CDR1 MNHEY, CDR2 SMNVEV (reference sequence). J was trimmed by 8 bases and V by 6 bases; bases with no gene match: 11. Written as DNA, the CDR3 is TGTGCCAGCAGCCCCGGACAGGGATATTCGGGCTACACCTTC. This encodes CASSPGQGYSGYTF.

This chain links TRBV27 with TRBJ1-3; D perhaps matches TRBD1 (6 bases). Trimming removed 8 bases from V and 4 bases from J, with 15 bases in between. The CDR3 is 14 residues long. Germline V gene sequence: CDR1 MNHEY, CDR2 SMNVEV (reference sequence). CDR3 sequence: CASRLGGAGNTIYF. DNA for the CDR3: TGTGCCAGCCGCCTTGGGGGGGCCGGAAACACCATATATTTT.

The chain couples TRBV29-1 to TRBJ1-1, with TRBD1 matching over 7 bases. The CDR3 has 15 residues. The V segment lost 4 bases and the J segment 3 bases; nucleotides outside the gene matches: 11. In germline, CDR1 is SQVTM, CDR2 ANQGSEA. The CDR3 protein is CSVASRTGGDTEAFF. The CDR3 bases are TGCAGCGTTGCGAGTAGGACAGGAGGGGACACTGAAGCTTTCTTT.